This TCR beta chain was documented in a study of blood T cells in healthy people across ages (dated by TCRdb to between 2014 and 2017). General notes on the study: In model experiments, template switching captured roughly one uniquely barcoded TCR beta cDNA molecule for every two T cells. Using deep sequencing normalized with unique cDNA molecular identifiers, the study measured how TCR beta repertoire diversity changes with age. The donors were split into four age groups: young (average 16 years), middle-aged (39), aged (over 55) and long-lived (roughly 77). To avoid experimental bias, donors of different ages were randomly spread across the sequencing lanes. Two additional independent replicas of 1 million unique cDNA reads from the same blood draw were analyzed for two donors (one aged 18 to 30 and one aged 80 or older). General findings and caveats noted by the study authors: Total diversity estimates from one million sequenced T cells were considered lower bounds and underestimates. Because the CMV infection status of the donors was unknown, age-related changes in expanded clonotypes may potentially have been confounded. The long-lived group showed more naive CD4+ T cells, fewer expanded clones and increased TCR diversity than the aged group, suggesting age selection. A strong correlation was found between observed TCR beta diversity and the percentage of naive T cells measured by flow cytometry. Observed TCR beta diversity per million T cells fell roughly linearly with age, and a significant reduction was already apparent by age roughly 40. Conclusive comparison of naive and antigen-experienced compartments was prevented by the profiling of bulk unsorted PBMCs.

Systemically healthy Caucasian individuals from Russia, 39 in total and aged about 6 to 100 years, were included as donors. Each donor gave approximately 9.3 milliliters of peripheral blood, collected into EDTA-treated Vacutainer tubes. PBMCs were isolated by Ficoll-Paque density-gradient centrifugation, with at least 7 million obtained per sample. Total RNA was extracted from PBMCs with Trizol reagent, with at least 6 micrograms obtained per sample. For every donor, flow cytometry on a PBMC aliquot measured the percentage of naive CD45RAhigh/CD27high T cells. Library preparation employed 5' RACE. Data came from an Illumina HiSeq 2500. A second PCR of 7 to 11 cycles was performed with a sample-barcoded 5' primer and a J-beta primer mix. A template-switch 5' adaptor carrying 12 random nucleotides introduced a unique molecular identifier onto each TCR beta cDNA molecule. Each sample yielded at least 3 million CDR3-containing paired-end reads. The Mint cDNA synthesis kit, primed by a TRBC-specific oligonucleotide, was used to synthesize first-strand cDNA from all RNA. Following uracil-DNA glycosylase treatment, all cDNA underwent a first 18-cycle PCR with the universal primers M1SS and BC2_uni_R. The authors' pipeline ran thus. Normalization of each sample was performed by random selection of 1 million high-quality reads, each carrying a distinct molecular identifier. Reads sharing molecular identifiers were discarded rather than binned into consensus sequences. MiTCR, with a Q25 quality threshold and the strictest error-elimination algorithm, was used for CDR3 identification, clonotype clustering and error correction. A nonparametric unseen species model using Euler transformation provided a lower-bound estimate of total TCR beta diversity. TCRdb reprocessing: public reads trimmed at Q25 with fastp, clones called with MiXCR, in-frame beta chains kept. Under each unique CDR3 protein, matching rows form one entry showing the most common genes and DNA. These V and J calls originate from TCRdb's pipeline instead of the authors' own analysis. Within this sample are 540,000 or so distinct CDR3 sequences, with roughly 28% of them counted one time only. In total, the top ten clones hold about a fifth of the sample.

V and J lose 5 bases and 8 bases, and a span of 16 bases separates them. Taken from the germline V gene (reference sequence), the CDR1 and CDR2 loops are LNHNV and YYDKDF. Measured from the cysteine to the phenylalanine, the CDR3 is 15 residues long. The retained sequence is limited to the CDR3, 45 bases, with the frame set at the first base. About this clonotype: The specificity of this receptor is unknown. No much larger clonotype is one base removed from it; base qualities were not supplied.

The sequence links TRBV15 to TRBJ1-6; the D gene identity is not certain. The sequencing input was blood. This TCR was recovered from a woman between 70 and 85 years old in good health. The encoded CDR3 is CATSGQRAAHSPLHF. The DNA reads as follows: TGTGCCACCAGCGGGCAACGGGCAGCACATTCACCCCTCCACTTT.